Listed below are T cell receptor beta chains from one sample, sequenced in a study of T-cell reconstitution after alpha-beta-depleted transplantation in children. TCRdb reanalysed the PCR reads using MiXCR and keeps one entry per CDR3 protein. Altogether about 900,000 distinct CDR3 sequences are present, under 30% being singletons, with the ten largest covering 25% to 35%. The starting material was PBMCs, mostly from graft donor cells, obtained 360 days after TCRalphabeta/CD19-depleted stem cell transplant. The receptors were gathered from a boy in the first two years of life who had a stem cell transplant for SCID, so the T cells may come from the graft donor. Each CDR3 is given with its conserved first and last residue. The D gene is left open where the match is weak. Clone size appears in some rows only: once, few, many, or a class for an expanded clone.

v_call	clone_size	d_call	j_call	cdr3_nt	cdr3_aa
TRBV5-1	many	.	TRBJ2-3	TGCGCCAGCAGCTTGGCAGCAGGGGCGTTCGGGGATACGCAGTATTTT	CASSLAAGAFGDTQYF
TRBV7-2	.	.	TRBJ1-3	TGTGCCAGCAGCTTCAGGACGCGGGGAAACACCATATATTTT	CASSFRTRGNTIYF
TRBV3-1	.	.	TRBJ2-5	TGTGCCAGCAGCCAAGGAGGATTGGTGGGTCAAGAGACCCAGTACTTC	CASSQGGLVGQETQYF
TRBV5-1	once	.	TRBJ2-7	TGCGCCAGCAGCTTGAACATCGGTGGGGGGCCCTACGAGCAGTACTTC	CASSLNIGGGPYEQYF
TRBV7-8	few	.	TRBJ2-6	TGTGCCAGCAGCTTTGTCTCTGGGGCCAACGTCCTGACTTTC	CASSFVSGANVLTF
TRBV10-3	.	.	TRBJ1-2	TGTGCCATCAGTGGCTCGGACCGCTCCCCCTATGGCTACACCTTC	CAISGSDRSPYGYTF
TRBV5-1	.	TRBD1	TRBJ2-3	TGCGCCAGCCAGGGACAGGGCACGTTGCATACGCAGTATTTT	CASQGQGTLHTQYF
TRBV15	.	.	TRBJ2-7	TGTGCCACCAGCAGAGAGACTTACGAGCAGTACTTC	CATSRETYEQYF
TRBV19	.	.	TRBJ2-3	TGTGCCAGTAAGGACCACACAGATACGCAGTATTTT	CASKDHTDTQYF
TRBV5-1	few	.	TRBJ2-1	TGCGCCAGCAGCTTCATTGGGGCGGGCAATGAGCAGTTCTTC	CASSFIGAGNEQFF
TRBV20-1	.	.	TRBJ2-2	TGCAGTGCTAGAGTGAGAGGGGGCACCGGGGAGCTGTTTTTT	CSARVRGGTGELFF
TRBV29-1	few	.	TRBJ2-7	TGCAGCGTTGCGGAGGGGGCAAAATCCTACGAGCAGTACTTC	CSVAEGAKSYEQYF
TRBV29-1	.	TRBD2	TRBJ2-3	TGCAGCGTTGACGATCCCGCTAGCGGGGGAGATACGCAGTATTTT	CSVDDPASGGDTQYF
TRBV28	many	.	TRBJ2-2	TGTGCCAGCAGTTTATTACCGGACACCGGGGAGCTGTTTTTT	CASSLLPDTGELFF
TRBV6-1	few	.	TRBJ2-7	TGTGCCAGCAGTCCCCTCCGTTTGTGGGACGGAGACTCCTACGAGCAGTACTTC	CASSPLRLWDGDSYEQYF
TRBV24-1	many	.	TRBJ2-3	TGTGCCACCAGTGCCCCGGCTAGCGCGGGCACAGATACGCAGTATTTT	CATSAPASAGTDTQYF
TRBV6-1	few	.	TRBJ1-1	TGTGCCAGCAGTGATCCGGGGGTTTTCATGAACACTGAAGCTTTCTTT	CASSDPGVFMNTEAFF
TRBV4-3	.	TRBD2	TRBJ2-5	TGCGCCAGCAGCTATACAGCGGGGATGGAGGAGACCCAGTACTTC	CASSYTAGMEETQYF
TRBV7-9	.	.	TRBJ2-3	TGTGCCAGCAGCTTAGCGCGGAGAGAAAGCACAGATACGCAGTATTTT	CASSLARRESTDTQYF
TRBV7-9	few	.	TRBJ1-2	TGTGCCAGCAGCTTAAATTGGCAGGGCTATGGCTACACCTTC	CASSLNWQGYGYTF
TRBV12-3/TRBV12-4	.	TRBD2	TRBJ2-1	TGTGCCAGCAGTTTAAGGTGGGGATGGGCTAGCGGGGGGCGCTCCTACAATGAGCAGTTCTTC	CASSLRWGWASGGRSYNEQFF
TRBV5-1	.	.	TRBJ2-7	TGCGCCAGCAGCCTGGACAGTCCGACTTACTACGAGCAGTACTTC	CASSLDSPTYYEQYF
TRBV2	.	TRBD2	TRBJ2-1	TGTGCCAGCACCAAGGGCGGGGGGGCGAATGAGCAGTTCTTC	CASTKGGGANEQFF
TRBV12-3/TRBV12-4	.	.	TRBJ2-1	TGTGCCAGCAGCAATAGGATGGGGGGGGCGTTGAATGAGCAGTTCTTC	CASSNRMGGALNEQFF
TRBV6-5	.	TRBD1	TRBJ2-7	TGTGCCAGCAGTTACCAGACAGGGGCGGGCTACGAGCAGTACTTC	CASSYQTGAGYEQYF
TRBV4-1	.	TRBD1	TRBJ2-6	TGCGCCAGCAGCCAGCCGACAGGGGCTGGGGCCAACGTCCTGACTTTC	CASSQPTGAGANVLTF
TRBV12-3/TRBV12-4	few	.	TRBJ2-2	TGTGCCAGCCAAAGGGCTTCGAACACCGGGGAGCTGTTTTTT	CASQRASNTGELFF
TRBV10-2	few	.	TRBJ2-2	TGCGCCAGCGTCGAAGGGGGGCCAAGCGGGGAGCTGTTTTTT	CASVEGGPSGELFF
TRBV30	.	TRBD2	TRBJ2-2	TGTGCCGGAGGGACTAGCGGGGGAAGGGCCCTAAAAGGGGCCGGGGAGCTGTTTTTT	CAGGTSGGRALKGAGELFF
TRBV6-2/TRBV6-3	few	.	TRBJ1-2	TGTGCCAGCAGCCCCAGGGGAGCGGACGGCGGAGGGGGCTACACCTTC	CASSPRGADGGGGYTF
TRBV7-9	few	TRBD2	TRBJ2-1	TGTGCCAGCAGCTTAAGTCTGACTAGCGGGGGGGTAGATGAGCAGTTCTTC	CASSLSLTSGGVDEQFF
TRBV11-1	.	TRBD1	TRBJ2-6	TGTGCCAGCAGGCAGTCCGCGGGTACAGGGGCCAACTCTGGGGCCAACGTCCTGACTTTC	CASRQSAGTGANSGANVLTF
TRBV4-3	.	.	TRBJ2-5	TGCGCCAGCAGCCAAGATCAAGAGGGGCAAGAGACCCAGTACTTC	CASSQDQEGQETQYF
TRBV3-1	many	.	TRBJ1-1	TGTGCCAGCAGCCAAGAGCGGGGACTGAACACTGAAGCTTTCTTT	CASSQERGLNTEAFF
TRBV2	once	TRBD1	TRBJ2-7	TGTGCCAGCAGCCTTCAAAAGACAGGGCGCTACTACGAGCAGTACTTC	CASSLQKTGRYYEQYF
TRBV20-1	.	TRBD1	TRBJ2-1	TGCAGTGCTAGAGACCATCAGCGACAGGGCTACAATGAGCAGTTCTTC	CSARDHQRQGYNEQFF
TRBV20-1	many	.	TRBJ2-1	TGCAGTGCTAGAGCACAGGTTTACAATGAGCAGTTCTTC	CSARAQVYNEQFF
TRBV20-1	.	.	TRBJ2-3	TGCAGTGCTAGAATGGGTCTTAGCGGCCCTATGAGGGGTGATACGCAGTATTTT	CSARMGLSGPMRGDTQYF
TRBV28	few	TRBD1	TRBJ1-2	TGTGCCAGCCGACAGGGGGAGCGTAACGATGGCTACACCTTC	CASRQGERNDGYTF
TRBV4-2	.	.	TRBJ2-7	TGTGCCAGCAGCCAAACCTGGCCTTTCTCCTACGAGCAGTACTTC	CASSQTWPFSYEQYF
TRBV12-3/TRBV12-4	few	.	TRBJ2-2	TGTGCCAGTCACCCCGGGGGGCAAGGCACCGGGGAGCTGTTTTTT	CASHPGGQGTGELFF
TRBV20-1	.	TRBD1	TRBJ2-7	TGCAGTGCTAGGGACAGGGGTCCGTGGGAGCAGTACTTC	CSARDRGPWEQYF
TRBV19	few	.	TRBJ1-4	TGTGCCAGTAGTCTGGACAAGTACTATGAAAAACTGTTTTTT	CASSLDKYYEKLFF
TRBV5-1	few	.	TRBJ2-5	TGCGCCAGCAGCTTGAACGGCCACCAAGAGACCCAGTACTTC	CASSLNGHQETQYF
TRBV20-1	.	TRBD2	TRBJ2-3	TGCAGTGCTTGGACTAGCGGGGGGACCAGCACAGATACGCAGTATTTT	CSAWTSGGTSTDTQYF
TRBV20-1	.	TRBD2	TRBJ2-7	TGCAGCGGGACTAGCCCCTCCTACGAGCAGTACTTC	CSGTSPSYEQYF
TRBV2	.	TRBD2	TRBJ2-1	TGTGCCAGCAGTGAAGGCAGCGGGGGGGCAATTATTGAGCAGTTCTTC	CASSEGSGGAIIEQFF